Listed below are T cell receptor beta chains from one sample, sequenced in a study of OX40 agonist ivuxolimab in advanced cancers. Here immunoSEQ multiplex PCR was the method, and the copy in TCRdb shows in-frame clones only, minus some. The sample includes tens of thousands of clones, roughly 83% of them seen just once. This specimen was CD4+ or CD8+ T cells sorted from blood, taken in a trial of the OX40 agonist ivuxolimab. The receptors were sampled from an adult with an advanced solid tumor such as melanoma, head and neck, liver or kidney cancer. Both conserved end residues are part of each CDR3. Each record gives: J gene, D gene, V gene, clone size, CDR3 protein, CDR3 DNA. The D gene is left open where the match is weak. Only part of the rows carry a size: once, few, many, or a class if the clone is expanded.

TRBJ2-1 | TRBD1 | TRBV5-6 | . | CASSKGADFYNEQFF | TGTGCCAGCAGTAAGGGGGCGGACTTCTACAATGAGCAGTTCTTC
TRBJ1-1 | . | TRBV6-5 | medium-sized | CASSQGNTEAFF | TGTGCCAGCAGCCAGGGGAACACTGAAGCTTTCTTT
TRBJ2-7 | TRBD1 | TRBV4-1 | . | CASSHRDRDEQYF | TGCGCCAGCAGCCACCGGGACAGGGACGAGCAGTACTTC
TRBJ2-2 | . | TRBV11-2 | . | CASSLVRTGQSTGELFF | TGTGCCAGCAGCTTAGTTCGTACGGGACAAAGCACCGGGGAGCTGTTTTTT
TRBJ2-7 | . | TRBV27 | . | CASSETGHEQYF | TGTGCCAGCAGCGAAACTGGCCACGAGCAGTACTTC
TRBJ2-3 | . | TRBV6-5 | . | CASSYGDPTDTQYF | TGTGCCAGCAGTTACGGGGACCCCACAGATACGCAGTATTTT
TRBJ2-1 | TRBD1 | TRBV4-2 | . | CASSRTGFIVEQFF | TGTGCCAGCAGCCGGACAGGGTTTATCGTGGAGCAGTTCTTC
TRBJ1-1 | . | TRBV7-6 | . | CASSDWGGNTEAFF | TGTGCCAGCAGCGACTGGGGGGGGAACACTGAAGCTTTCTTT
TRBJ2-3 | TRBD2 | TRBV18 | . | CASSLAGASDTQYF | TGTGCCAGCTCCTTAGCGGGAGCGTCAGATACGCAGTATTTT
TRBJ2-6 | TRBD1 | TRBV2 | once | CANLRRQGSGANVLTF | TGTGCCAACTTGAGGCGACAGGGCTCTGGGGCCAACGTCCTGACTTTC
TRBJ2-7 | . | TRBV30 | . | CAWSVLTGQPSYEQYF | TGTGCCTGGAGTGTTTTAACGGGACAACCCTCCTACGAGCAGTACTTC
TRBJ2-5 | TRBD2 | TRBV9 | . | CASSRLAGGETQYF | TGTGCCAGCAGCAGACTAGCGGGGGGAGAGACCCAGTACTTC
TRBJ2-1 | TRBD2 | TRBV19 | . | CASSVTMTGGLYNEQFF | TGTGCCAGTAGCGTGACTATGACGGGAGGACTCTACAATGAGCAGTTCTTC
TRBJ2-3 | . | TRBV9 | few | CASSVNKGVSTDTQYF | TGTGCCAGCAGCGTGAATAAGGGGGTATCCACAGATACGCAGTATTTT
TRBJ1-1 | . | TRBV4-1 | . | CASSQVWAGSTEAFF | TGCGCCAGCAGCCAAGTATGGGCCGGGAGCACTGAAGCTTTCTTT
TRBJ2-3 | TRBD2 | TRBV9 | . | CASSVGGLAGDTQYF | TGTGCCAGCAGCGTAGGTGGACTAGCGGGAGATACGCAGTATTTT
TRBJ1-1 | . | TRBV5-4 | few | CASSPDMNTEAFF | TGTGCCAGCAGCCCGGACATGAACACTGAAGCTTTCTTT
TRBJ1-1 | . | TRBV4-1 | . | CASSQGGAWTTEAFF | TGCGCCAGCAGCCAAGGGGGCGCCTGGACCACTGAAGCTTTCTTT
TRBJ2-3 | . | TRBV7-9 | . | CASSLWALGGTDTQYF | TGTGCCAGCAGCTTATGGGCCCTAGGGGGCACAGATACGCAGTATTTT
TRBJ1-5 | . | TRBV6-6 | . | CASSLPGGVQPQHF | TGTGCCAGCAGTTTACCCGGCGGGGTTCAGCCCCAGCATTTT
TRBJ2-3 | . | TRBV4-2 | . | CASSQEGRERDTQYF | TGTGCCAGCAGCCAAGAAGGCAGGGAAAGAGATACGCAGTATTTT
TRBJ2-7 | . | TRBV5-5 | . | CASSLGSGSHEQYF | TGTGCCAGCAGCTTGGGGTCCGGGAGCCACGAGCAGTACTTC
TRBJ2-7 | TRBD1 | TRBV6-5 | . | CASSYGQGAYEQYF | TGTGCCAGCAGTTATGGACAGGGGGCATACGAGCAGTACTTC
TRBJ2-7 | . | TRBV4-3 | medium-sized | CASSQVQGADYEQYF | TGCGCCAGCAGCCAAGTACAAGGGGCCGACTACGAGCAGTACTTC
TRBJ1-5 | . | TRBV27 | . | CASSPRRGDGNQPQHF | TGTGCCAGCAGTCCCCGAAGGGGGGATGGCAATCAGCCCCAGCATTTT
TRBJ2-5 | . | TRBV11-3 | . | CASSSALEQETQYF | TGTGCCAGCAGCTCCGCGCTTGAACAAGAGACCCAGTACTTC
TRBJ1-2 | . | TRBV27 | . | CASSLFGNYGYTF | TGTGCCAGCAGTTTATTCGGGAACTATGGCTACACCTTC
TRBJ2-2 | . | TRBV13 | large | CASRDYQGSGELFF | TGTGCCAGCAGAGATTATCAGGGATCCGGGGAGCTGTTTTTT